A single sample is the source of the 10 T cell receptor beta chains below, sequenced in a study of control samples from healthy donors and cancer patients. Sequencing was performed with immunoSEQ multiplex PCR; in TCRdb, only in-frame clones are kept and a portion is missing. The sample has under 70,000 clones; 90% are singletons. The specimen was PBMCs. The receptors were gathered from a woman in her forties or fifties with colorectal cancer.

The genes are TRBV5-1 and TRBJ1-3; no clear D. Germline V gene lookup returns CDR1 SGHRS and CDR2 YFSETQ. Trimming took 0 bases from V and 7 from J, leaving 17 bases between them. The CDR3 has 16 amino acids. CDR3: CASSLATASTGNTIYF. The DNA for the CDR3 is TGCGCCAGCAGCTTGGCGACCGCCTCTACCGGGAACACCATATATTTT.

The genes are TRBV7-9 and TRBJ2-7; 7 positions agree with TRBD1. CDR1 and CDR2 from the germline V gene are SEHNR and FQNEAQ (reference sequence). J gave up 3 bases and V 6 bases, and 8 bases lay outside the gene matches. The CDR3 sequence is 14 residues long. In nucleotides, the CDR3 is TGTGCCAGCAGTTCCCACCGGGACAGCTACGAGCAGTACTTC. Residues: CASSSHRDSYEQYF.

The CDR3 loop reads CASSKGLGGAYEQYF. The CDR3 DNA is TGTGCCAGCAGCAAGGGGCTAGGGGGAGCCTACGAGCAGTACTTC. This chain uses TRBV6-5 with TRBJ2-7, with D possibly TRBD1 on 6 matching bases. The CDR3 is 15 residues long. Germline V gene data show CDR1 as MNHEY and CDR2 as SVGAGI. Trimming removed 6 bases at V and 2 bases at J, with 17 bases between.

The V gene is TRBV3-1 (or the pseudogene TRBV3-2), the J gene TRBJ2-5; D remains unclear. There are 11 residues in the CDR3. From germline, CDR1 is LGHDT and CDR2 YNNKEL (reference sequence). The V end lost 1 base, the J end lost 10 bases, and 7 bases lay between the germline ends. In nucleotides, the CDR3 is TGTGCCAGCAGCCAAGGCCCGTACCAGTACTTC. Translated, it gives CASSQGPYQYF.

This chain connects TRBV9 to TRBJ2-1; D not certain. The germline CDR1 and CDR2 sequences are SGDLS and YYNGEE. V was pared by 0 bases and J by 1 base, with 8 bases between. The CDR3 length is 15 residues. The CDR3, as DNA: TGTGCCAGCAGCGTAGGAACGGATTCCTACAATGAGCAGTTCTTC. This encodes CASSVGTDSYNEQFF.

CDR3 in amino acids: CASSPDFPEQYF. CDR3 nucleotide sequence: TGTGCCAGCAGCCCAGACTTTCCCGAGCAGTACTTC. The chain couples TRBV7-9 to TRBJ2-7, with D unclear. The CDR3 covers 12 residues. Germline loops: CDR1 SEHNR, CDR2 FQNEAQ (reference sequence). V lost 5 bases and J lost 6, with 11 bases in between.

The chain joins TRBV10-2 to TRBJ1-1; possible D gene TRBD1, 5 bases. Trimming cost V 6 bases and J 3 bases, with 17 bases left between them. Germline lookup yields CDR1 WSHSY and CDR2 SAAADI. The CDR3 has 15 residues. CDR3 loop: CASSDPWDGDTEAFF. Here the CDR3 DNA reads TGCGCCAGCAGCGATCCCTGGGACGGAGACACTGAAGCTTTCTTT.

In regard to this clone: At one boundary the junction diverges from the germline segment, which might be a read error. This CDR3 is CASSPRVPAYDEQFF. CDR3 nucleotides: TGTGCCAGCAGCCCTCGGGTCCCCGCCTACGATGAGCAGTTCTTC. The J gene is TRBJ2-1, the V gene TRBV11-2; D gene ambiguous. Germline loops: CDR1 SGHAT, CDR2 FQNNGV. The CDR3 runs to 15 residues.

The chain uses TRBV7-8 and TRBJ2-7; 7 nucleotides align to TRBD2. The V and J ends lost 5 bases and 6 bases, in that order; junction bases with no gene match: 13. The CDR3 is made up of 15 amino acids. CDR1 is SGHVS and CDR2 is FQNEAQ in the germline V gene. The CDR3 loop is CASSPLRGREAEQYF. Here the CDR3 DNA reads TGTGCCAGCAGCCCCCTAAGAGGGAGGGAAGCCGAGCAGTACTTC.

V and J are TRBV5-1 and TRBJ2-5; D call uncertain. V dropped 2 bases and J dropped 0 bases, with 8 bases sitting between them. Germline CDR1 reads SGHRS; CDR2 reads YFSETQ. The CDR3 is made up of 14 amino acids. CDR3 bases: TGCGCCAGCAGCTTATCCCAGGACCAAGAGACCCAGTACTTC. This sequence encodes CASSLSQDQETQYF.